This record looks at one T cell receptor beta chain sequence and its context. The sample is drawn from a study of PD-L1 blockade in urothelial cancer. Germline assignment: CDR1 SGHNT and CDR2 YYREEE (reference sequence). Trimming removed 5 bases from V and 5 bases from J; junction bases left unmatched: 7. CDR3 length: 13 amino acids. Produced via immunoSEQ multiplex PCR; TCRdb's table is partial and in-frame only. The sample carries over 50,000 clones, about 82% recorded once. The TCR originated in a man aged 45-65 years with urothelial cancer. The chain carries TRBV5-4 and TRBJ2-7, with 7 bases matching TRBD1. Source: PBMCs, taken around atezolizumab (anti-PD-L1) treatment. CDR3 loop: CASSPDRENEQYF. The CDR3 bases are TGTGCCAGCAGTCCCGACAGGGAAAACGAGCAGTACTTC. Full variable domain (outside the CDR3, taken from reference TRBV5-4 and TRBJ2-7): ETGVTQSPTHLIKTRGQQVTLRCSSQSGHNTVSWYQQALGQGPQFIFQYYREEENGRGNFPPRFSGLQFPNYSSELNVNALELDDSALYLCASSPDRENEQYFGPGTRLTVT.